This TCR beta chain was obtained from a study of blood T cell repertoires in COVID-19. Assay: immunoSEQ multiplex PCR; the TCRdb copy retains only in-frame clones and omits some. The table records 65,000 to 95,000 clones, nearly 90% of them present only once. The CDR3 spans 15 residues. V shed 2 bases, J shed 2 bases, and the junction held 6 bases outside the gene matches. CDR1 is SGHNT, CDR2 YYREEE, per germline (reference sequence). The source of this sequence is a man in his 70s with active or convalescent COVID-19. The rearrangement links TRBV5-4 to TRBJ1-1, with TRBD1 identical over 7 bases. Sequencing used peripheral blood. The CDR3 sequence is CASSLPQGGNTEAFF. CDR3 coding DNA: TGTGCCAGCAGCTTACCGCAGGGGGGAAACACTGAAGCTTTCTTT.